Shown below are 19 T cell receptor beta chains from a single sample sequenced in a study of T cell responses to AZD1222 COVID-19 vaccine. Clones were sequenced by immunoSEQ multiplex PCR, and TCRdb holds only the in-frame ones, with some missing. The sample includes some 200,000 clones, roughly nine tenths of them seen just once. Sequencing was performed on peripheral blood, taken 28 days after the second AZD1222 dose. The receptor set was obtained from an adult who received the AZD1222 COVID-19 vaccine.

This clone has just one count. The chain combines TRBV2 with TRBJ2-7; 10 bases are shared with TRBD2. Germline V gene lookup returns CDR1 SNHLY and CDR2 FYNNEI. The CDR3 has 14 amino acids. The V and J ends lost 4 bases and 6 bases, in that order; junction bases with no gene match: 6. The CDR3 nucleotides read TGTGCCAGCAGTGTAGAAGCGGGAGGGCTCGAGCAGTACTTC. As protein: CASSVEAGGLEQYF.

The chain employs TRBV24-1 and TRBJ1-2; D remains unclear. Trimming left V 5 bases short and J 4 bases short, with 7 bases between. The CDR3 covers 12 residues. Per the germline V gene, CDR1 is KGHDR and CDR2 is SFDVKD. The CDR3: CATSVPFYGYTF. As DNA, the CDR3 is TGTGCCACCAGTGTCCCTTTCTATGGCTACACCTTC.

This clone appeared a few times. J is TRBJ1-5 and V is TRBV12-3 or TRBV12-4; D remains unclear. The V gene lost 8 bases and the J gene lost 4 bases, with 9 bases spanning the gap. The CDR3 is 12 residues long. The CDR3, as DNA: TGTGCCAGCCGACTGATGAATCAGCCCCAGCATTTT. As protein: CASRLMNQPQHF.

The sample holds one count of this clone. CDR3 in amino acids: CASGAGATRNEQFF. Here the CDR3 DNA reads TGTGCCAGTGGAGCGGGAGCCACACGGAATGAGCAGTTCTTC. The chain carries TRBV28 and TRBJ2-1; 8 nucleotides align to TRBD2. The V segment lost 9 bases and the J segment 7 bases; nucleotides outside the gene matches: 11. The CDR3 extends over 14 amino acids. Germline assignment: CDR1 MDHEN and CDR2 SYDVKM.

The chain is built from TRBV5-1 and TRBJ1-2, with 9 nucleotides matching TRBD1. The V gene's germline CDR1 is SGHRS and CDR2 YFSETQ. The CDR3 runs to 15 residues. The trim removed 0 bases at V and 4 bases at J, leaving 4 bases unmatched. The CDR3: CASSLVGTGTYGYTF. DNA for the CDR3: TGCGCCAGCAGCTTGGTCGGGACAGGGACCTATGGCTACACCTTC.

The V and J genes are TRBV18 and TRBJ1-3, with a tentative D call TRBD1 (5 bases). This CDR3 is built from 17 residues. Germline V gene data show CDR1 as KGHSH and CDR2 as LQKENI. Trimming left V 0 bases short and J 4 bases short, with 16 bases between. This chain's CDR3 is CASSPPLGVVSGNTIYF. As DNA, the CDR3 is TGTGCCAGCTCACCACCTCTAGGGGTGGTCTCGGGAAACACCATATATTTT. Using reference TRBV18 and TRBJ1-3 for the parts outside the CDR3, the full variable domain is NAGVMQNPRHLVRRRGQEARLRCSPMKGHSHVYWYRQLPEEGLKFMVYLQKENIIDESGMPKERFSAEFPKEGPSILRIQQVVRGDSAAYFCASSPPLGVVSGNTIYFGEGSWLTVV.

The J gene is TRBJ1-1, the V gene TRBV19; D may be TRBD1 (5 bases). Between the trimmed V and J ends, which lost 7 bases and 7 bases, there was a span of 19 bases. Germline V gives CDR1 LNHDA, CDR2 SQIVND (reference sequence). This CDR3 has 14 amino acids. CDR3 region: CASMGYVDNFEAFF. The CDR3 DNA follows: TGTGCCAGTATGGGATACGTGGACAACTTTGAAGCTTTCTTT.

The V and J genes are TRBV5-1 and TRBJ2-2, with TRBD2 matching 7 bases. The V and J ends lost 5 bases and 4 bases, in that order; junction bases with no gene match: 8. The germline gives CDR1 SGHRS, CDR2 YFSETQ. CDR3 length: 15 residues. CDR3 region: CASSFLAGSTGELFF. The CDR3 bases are TGCGCCAGCAGTTTCTTAGCGGGTTCCACCGGGGAGCTGTTTTTT.

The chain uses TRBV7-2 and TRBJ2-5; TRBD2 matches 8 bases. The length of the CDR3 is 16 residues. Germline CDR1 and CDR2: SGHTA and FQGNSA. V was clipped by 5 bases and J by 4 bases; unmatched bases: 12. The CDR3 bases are TGTGCCAGCAGCCCCGCCGGGACTAGGGGTCCAGAGACCCAGTACTTC. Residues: CASSPAGTRGPETQYF.

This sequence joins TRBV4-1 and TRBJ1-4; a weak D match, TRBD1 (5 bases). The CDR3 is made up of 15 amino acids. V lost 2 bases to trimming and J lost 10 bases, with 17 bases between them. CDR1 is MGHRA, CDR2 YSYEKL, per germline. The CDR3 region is CASSQPGTGEGKLFF. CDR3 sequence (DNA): TGCGCCAGCAGCCAACCCGGGACGGGGGAAGGAAAACTGTTTTTT.

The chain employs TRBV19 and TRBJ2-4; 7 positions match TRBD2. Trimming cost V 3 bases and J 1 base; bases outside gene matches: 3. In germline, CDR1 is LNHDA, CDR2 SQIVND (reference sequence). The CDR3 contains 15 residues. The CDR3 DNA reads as TGTGCCAGTAGTATCGGGGGGACTGCCAAAAACATTCAGTACTTC. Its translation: CASSIGGTAKNIQYF. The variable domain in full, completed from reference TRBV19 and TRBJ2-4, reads DGGITQSPKYLFRKEGQNVTLSCEQNLNHDAMYWYRQDPGQGLRLIYYSQIVNDFQKGDIAEGYSVSREKKESFPLTVTSAQKNPTAFYLCASSIGGTAKNIQYFGAGTRLSVL.

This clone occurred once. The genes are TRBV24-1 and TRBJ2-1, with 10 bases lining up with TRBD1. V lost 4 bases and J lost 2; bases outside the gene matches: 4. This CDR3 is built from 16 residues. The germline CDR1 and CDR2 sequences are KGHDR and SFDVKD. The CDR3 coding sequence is TGTGCCACCAGTGACATGACAGGGGGCGCCTACAATGAGCAGTTCTTC. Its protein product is CATSDMTGGAYNEQFF.

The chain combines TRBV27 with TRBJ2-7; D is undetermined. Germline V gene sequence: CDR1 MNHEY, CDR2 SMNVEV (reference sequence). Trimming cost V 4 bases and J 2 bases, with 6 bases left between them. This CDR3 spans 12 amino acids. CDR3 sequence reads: CASSSATYEQYF. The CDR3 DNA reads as TGTGCCAGCAGTTCCGCCACCTACGAGCAGTACTTC.

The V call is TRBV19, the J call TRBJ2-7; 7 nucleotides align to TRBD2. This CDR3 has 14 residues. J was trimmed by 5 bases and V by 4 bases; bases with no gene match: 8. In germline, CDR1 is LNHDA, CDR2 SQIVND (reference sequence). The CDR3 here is CASSTGREFHEQYF. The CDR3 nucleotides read TGTGCCAGTAGTACAGGGAGGGAATTCCACGAGCAGTACTTC. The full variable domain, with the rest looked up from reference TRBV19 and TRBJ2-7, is DGGITQSPKYLFRKEGQNVTLSCEQNLNHDAMYWYRQDPGQGLRLIYYSQIVNDFQKGDIAEGYSVSREKKESFPLTVTSAQKNPTAFYLCASSTGREFHEQYFGPGTRLTVT.

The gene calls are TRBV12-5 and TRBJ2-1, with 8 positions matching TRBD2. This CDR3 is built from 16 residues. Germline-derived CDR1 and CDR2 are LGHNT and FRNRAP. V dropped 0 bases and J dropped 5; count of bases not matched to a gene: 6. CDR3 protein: CASGLVPGGPDNEQFF. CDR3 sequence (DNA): TGTGCTAGTGGTTTGGTACCGGGAGGGCCTGACAATGAGCAGTTCTTC.

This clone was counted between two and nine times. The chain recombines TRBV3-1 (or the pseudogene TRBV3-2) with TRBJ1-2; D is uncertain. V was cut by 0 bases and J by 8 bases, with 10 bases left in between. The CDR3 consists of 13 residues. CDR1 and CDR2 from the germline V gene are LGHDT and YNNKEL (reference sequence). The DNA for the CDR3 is TGTGCCAGCAGCCAAGAAGGAGTGCGAGGCTACACCTTC. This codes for CASSQEGVRGYTF.

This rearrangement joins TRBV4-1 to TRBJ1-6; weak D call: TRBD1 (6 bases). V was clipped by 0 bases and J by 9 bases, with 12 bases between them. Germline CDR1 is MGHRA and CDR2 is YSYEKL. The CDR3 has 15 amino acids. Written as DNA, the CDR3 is TGCGCCAGCAGCCAAGATCGAGGCAGGGGTTCACCCCTCCACTTT. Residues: CASSQDRGRGSPLHF.

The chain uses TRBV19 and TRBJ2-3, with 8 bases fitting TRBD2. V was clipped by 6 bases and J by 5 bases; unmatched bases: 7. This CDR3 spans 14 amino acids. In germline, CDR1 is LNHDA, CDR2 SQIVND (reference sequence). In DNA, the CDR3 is TGTGCCAGTAGGGTCGGACTAGCCGGAGATACGCAGTATTTT. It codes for CASRVGLAGDTQYF.

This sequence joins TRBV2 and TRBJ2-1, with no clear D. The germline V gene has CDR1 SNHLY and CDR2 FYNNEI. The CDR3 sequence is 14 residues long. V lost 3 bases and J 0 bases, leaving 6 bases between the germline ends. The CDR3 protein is CASSEESSYNEQFF. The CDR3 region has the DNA TGTGCCAGCAGTGAGGAGAGCTCCTACAATGAGCAGTTCTTC. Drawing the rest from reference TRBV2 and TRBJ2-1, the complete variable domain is EPEVTQTPSHQVTQMGQEVILRCVPISNHLYFYWYRQILGQKVEFLVSFYNNEISEKSEIFDDQFSVERPDGSNFTLKIRSTKLEDSAMYFCASSEESSYNEQFFGPGTRLTVL.